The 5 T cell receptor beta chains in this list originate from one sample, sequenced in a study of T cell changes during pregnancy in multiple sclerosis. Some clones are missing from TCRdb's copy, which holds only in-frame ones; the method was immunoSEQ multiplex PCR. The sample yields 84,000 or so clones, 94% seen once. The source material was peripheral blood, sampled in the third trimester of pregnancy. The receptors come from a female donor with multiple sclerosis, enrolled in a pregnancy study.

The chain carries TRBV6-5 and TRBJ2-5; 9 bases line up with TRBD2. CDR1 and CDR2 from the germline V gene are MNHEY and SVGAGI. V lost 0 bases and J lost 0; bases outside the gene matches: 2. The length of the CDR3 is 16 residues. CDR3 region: CASSYSSGGYQETQYF. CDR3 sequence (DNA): TGTGCCAGCAGTTACTCGAGCGGGGGGTACCAAGAGACCCAGTACTTC.

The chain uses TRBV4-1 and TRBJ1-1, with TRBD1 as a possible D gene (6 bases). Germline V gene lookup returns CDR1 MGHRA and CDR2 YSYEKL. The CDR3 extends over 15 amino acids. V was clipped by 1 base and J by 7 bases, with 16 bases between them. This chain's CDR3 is CASSQVGRGRGEAFF. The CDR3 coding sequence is TGCGCCAGCAGCCAAGTGGGCAGGGGAAGGGGTGAAGCTTTCTTT.

The CDR3 nucleotides read TGTGCCAGCAGCGCCGTACAGGGTACGGAATCATACGAGCAGTACTTC. Protein: CASSAVQGTESYEQYF. V is TRBV13 and J is TRBJ2-7, with a tentative D call TRBD1 (6 bases). Germline V gives CDR1 PRHDT, CDR2 FYEKMQ (reference sequence). The CDR3 spans 16 residues. V was shortened by 5 bases and J by 4 bases, with 21 bases between the two germline ends.

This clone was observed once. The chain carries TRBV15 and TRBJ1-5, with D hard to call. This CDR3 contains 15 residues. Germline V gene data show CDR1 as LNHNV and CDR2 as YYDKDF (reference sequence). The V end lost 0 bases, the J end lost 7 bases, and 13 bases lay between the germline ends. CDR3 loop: CATSRDLGREQPQHF. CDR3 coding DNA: TGTGCCACCAGCAGAGATCTGGGGAGAGAACAGCCCCAGCATTTT. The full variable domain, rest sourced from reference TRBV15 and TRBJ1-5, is DAMVIQNPRYQVTQFGKPVTLSCSQTLNHNVMYWYQQKSSQAPKLLFHYYDKDFNNEADTPDNFQSRRPNTSFCFLDIRSPGLGDTAMYLCATSRDLGREQPQHFGDGTRLSIL.

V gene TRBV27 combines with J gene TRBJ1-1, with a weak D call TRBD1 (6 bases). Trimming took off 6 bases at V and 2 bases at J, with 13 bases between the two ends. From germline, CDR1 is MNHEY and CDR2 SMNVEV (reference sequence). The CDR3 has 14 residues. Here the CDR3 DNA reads TGTGCCAGCAGCCCCCAGGGGATAAACACTGAAGCTTTCTTT. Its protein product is CASSPQGINTEAFF.